This T cell receptor (beta chain) came from a study of T cell responses to AZD1222 COVID-19 vaccine. Study results and limitations: There were vaccine-associated CD4 TCRs across spike, dominant at 160-218 and 743-854.

The V segment lost 5 bases and the J segment 8 bases; nucleotides outside the gene matches: 10. The CDR3 has 14 amino acids. The germline V gene encodes CDR1 SGHVS and CDR2 FQNEAQ. Method: immunoSEQ multiplex PCR; TCRdb's copy keeps in-frame clones and lacks some. The table lists some 150,000 clones, around 89% of them singletons. A word on this clone: Its antigen remains unknown.

This receptor was identified in an adult in good health. V and J are TRBV7-8 and TRBJ1-2, with 8 bases identical to TRBD1. Specimen: peripheral blood, collected on day 0 of AZD1222 vaccination. The CDR3 protein is CASSPRTGREGYTF. CDR3 nucleotide sequence: TGTGCCAGCAGCCCCCGGACAGGGCGGGAGGGCTACACCTTC. Full variable domain (missing parts from reference TRBV7-8 and TRBJ1-2): GAGVSQSPRYKVAKRGQDVALRCDPISGHVSLFWYQQALGQGPEFLTYFQNEAQLDKSGLPSDRFFAERPEGSVSTLKIQRTQQEDSAVYLCASSPRTGREGYTFGSGTRLTVV.